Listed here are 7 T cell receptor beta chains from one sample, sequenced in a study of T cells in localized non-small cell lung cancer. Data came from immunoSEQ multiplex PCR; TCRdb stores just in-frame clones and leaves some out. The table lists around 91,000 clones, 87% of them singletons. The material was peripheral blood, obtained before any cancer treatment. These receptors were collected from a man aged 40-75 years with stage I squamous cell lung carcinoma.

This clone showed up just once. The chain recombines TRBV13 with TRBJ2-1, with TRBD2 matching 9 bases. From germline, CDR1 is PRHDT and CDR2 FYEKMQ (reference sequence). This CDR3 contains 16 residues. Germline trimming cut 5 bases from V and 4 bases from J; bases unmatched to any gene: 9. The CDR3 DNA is TGTGCCAGCAGCCGCCTCGGGACTAGCAATTACAATGAGCAGTTCTTC. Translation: CASSRLGTSNYNEQFF.

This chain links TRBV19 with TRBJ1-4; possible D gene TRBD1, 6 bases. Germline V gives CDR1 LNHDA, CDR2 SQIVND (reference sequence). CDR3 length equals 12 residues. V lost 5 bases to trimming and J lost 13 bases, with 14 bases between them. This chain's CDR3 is CASSLSTGRLFF. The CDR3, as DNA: TGTGCCAGTAGTCTGTCGACAGGCAGACTGTTTTTT.

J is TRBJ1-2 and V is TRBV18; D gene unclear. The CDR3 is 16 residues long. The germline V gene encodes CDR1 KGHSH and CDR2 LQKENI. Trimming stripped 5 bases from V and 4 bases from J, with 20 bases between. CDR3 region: CASSNQRSGVSYGYTF. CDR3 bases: TGTGCCAGCTCAAACCAACGCTCAGGAGTTTCCTATGGCTACACCTTC.

In DNA form, the CDR3 reads TGTGCCAGCAGTCTCAGGGGTCTTAACTATGGCTACACCTTC. Its protein is CASSLRGLNYGYTF. The chain uses TRBV28 and TRBJ1-2, with a tentative D call TRBD1 (6 bases). This CDR3 has 14 amino acids. The germline V and J ends were trimmed by 5 bases and 1 base, with 11 bases remaining between them. Germline values: CDR1 MDHEN, CDR2 SYDVKM.

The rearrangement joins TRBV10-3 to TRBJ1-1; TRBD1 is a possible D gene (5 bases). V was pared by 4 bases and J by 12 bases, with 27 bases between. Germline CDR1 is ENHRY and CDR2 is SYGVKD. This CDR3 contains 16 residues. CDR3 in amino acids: CAISGAGRGVQRGTFF. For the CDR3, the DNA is TGTGCCATCAGTGGCGCAGGGCGGGGAGTCCAGCGGGGGACTTTCTTT.

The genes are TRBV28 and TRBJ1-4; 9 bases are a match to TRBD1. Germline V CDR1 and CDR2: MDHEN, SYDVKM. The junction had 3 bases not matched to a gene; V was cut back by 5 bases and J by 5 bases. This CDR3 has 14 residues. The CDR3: CASSPTGGNEKLFF. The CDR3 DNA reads TGTGCCAGCAGTCCGACAGGGGGAAATGAAAAACTGTTTTTT.

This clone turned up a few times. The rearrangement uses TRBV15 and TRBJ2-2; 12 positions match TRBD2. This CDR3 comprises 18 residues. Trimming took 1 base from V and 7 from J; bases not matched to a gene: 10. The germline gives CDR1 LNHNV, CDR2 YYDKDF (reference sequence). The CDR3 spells CATSRVRLAGAWGGELFF. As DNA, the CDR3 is TGTGCCACCAGCAGAGTTAGACTAGCGGGGGCTTGGGGCGGGGAGCTGTTTTTT.